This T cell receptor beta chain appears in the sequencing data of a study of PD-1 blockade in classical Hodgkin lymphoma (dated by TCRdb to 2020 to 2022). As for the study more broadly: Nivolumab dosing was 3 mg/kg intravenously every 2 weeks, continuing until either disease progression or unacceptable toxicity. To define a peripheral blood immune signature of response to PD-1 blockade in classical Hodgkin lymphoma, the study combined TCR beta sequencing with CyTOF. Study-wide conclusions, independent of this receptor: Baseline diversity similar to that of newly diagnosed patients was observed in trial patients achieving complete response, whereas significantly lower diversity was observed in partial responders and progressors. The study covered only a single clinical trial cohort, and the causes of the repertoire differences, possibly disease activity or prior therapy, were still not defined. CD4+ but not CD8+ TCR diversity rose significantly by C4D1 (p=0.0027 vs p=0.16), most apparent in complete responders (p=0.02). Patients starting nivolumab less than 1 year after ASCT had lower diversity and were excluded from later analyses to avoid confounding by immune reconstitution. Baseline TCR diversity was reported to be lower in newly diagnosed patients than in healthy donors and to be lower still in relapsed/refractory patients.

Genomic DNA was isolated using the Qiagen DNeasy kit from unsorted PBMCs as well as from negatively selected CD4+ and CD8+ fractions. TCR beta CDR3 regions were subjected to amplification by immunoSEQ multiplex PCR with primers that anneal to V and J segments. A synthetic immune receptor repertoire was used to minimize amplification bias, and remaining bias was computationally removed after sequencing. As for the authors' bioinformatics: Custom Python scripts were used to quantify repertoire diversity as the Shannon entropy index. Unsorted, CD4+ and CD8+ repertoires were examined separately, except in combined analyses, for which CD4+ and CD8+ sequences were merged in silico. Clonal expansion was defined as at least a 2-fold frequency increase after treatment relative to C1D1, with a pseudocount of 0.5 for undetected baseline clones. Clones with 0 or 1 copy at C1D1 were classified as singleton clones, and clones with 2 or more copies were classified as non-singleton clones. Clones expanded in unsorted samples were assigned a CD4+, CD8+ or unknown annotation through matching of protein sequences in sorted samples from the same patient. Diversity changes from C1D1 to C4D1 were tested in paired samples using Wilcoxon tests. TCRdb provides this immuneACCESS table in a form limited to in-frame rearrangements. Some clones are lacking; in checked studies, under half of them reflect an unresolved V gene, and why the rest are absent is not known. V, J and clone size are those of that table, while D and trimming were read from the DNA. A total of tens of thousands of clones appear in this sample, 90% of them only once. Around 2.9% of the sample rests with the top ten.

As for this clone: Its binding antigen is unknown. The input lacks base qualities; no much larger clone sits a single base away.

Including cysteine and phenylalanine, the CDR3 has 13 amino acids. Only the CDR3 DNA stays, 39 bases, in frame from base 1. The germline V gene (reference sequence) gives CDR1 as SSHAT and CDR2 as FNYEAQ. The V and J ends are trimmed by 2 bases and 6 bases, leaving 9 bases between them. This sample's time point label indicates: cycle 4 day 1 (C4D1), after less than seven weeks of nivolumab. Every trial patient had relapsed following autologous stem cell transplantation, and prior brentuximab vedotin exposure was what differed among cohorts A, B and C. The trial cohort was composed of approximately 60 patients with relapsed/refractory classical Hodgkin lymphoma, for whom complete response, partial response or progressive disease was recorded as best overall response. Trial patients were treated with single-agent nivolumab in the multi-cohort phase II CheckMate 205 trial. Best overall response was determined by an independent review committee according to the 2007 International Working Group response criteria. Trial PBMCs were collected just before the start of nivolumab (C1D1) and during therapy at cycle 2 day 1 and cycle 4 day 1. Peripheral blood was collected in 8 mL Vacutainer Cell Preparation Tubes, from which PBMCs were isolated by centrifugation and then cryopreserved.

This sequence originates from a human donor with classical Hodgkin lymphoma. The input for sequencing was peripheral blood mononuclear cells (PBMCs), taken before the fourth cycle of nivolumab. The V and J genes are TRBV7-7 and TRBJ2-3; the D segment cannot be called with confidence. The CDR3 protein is CASSLSLYDTQYF. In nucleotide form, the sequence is TGTGCCAGCAGCTTATCACTTTATGATACGCAGTATTTT.